The 7 T cell receptor beta chains listed next were all sequenced from one sample in a study of T cell responses to AZD1222 COVID-19 vaccine. Profiled with immunoSEQ multiplex PCR; TCRdb holds only in-frame clones, not every one. The table has under 150,000 clones, roughly 90% seen once. The input for sequencing was peripheral blood, taken on day 0 of AZD1222 vaccination. The receptors originated from an adult in good health.

The chain couples TRBV28 to TRBJ1-5, with a possible D match to TRBD1 (5 bases). Germline V lookup: CDR1 MDHEN, CDR2 SYDVKM. The length of the CDR3 is 15 residues. The V end was cut by 2 bases, the J end by 2 bases, with 10 bases between. CDR3 nucleotides: TGTGCCAGCAGTTTAGACGGGGGGGGCAATCAGCCCCAGCATTTT. It is translated as CASSLDGGGNQPQHF.

The chain joins TRBV19 to TRBJ2-7, with 12 bases lining up with TRBD1. After removal of 7 bases from V and 5 bases from J, the junction contained 3 bases not matched to a gene. Germline lookup yields CDR1 LNHDA and CDR2 SQIVND (reference sequence). The CDR3 length is 13 residues. The CDR3 here is CASKGTGGHEQYF. Written as DNA, the CDR3 is TGTGCCAGTAAAGGGACAGGGGGCCACGAGCAGTACTTC.

This clone was picked up a small number of times. V gene TRBV2 combines with J gene TRBJ2-7, with 8 bases fitting TRBD1. The CDR3 runs 13 residues. Trimming at V came to 8 bases and at J to 12 bases, leaving 15 bases not matched to a gene. Germline CDR1 is SNHLY and CDR2 is FYNNEI. As DNA, the CDR3 is TGTGCCAGCCGTCCCGCCCCGGACAGGGAAGGGTACTTC. It translates to CASRPAPDREGYF. The complete variable domain, with remaining parts taken from reference TRBV2 and TRBJ2-7, reads EPEVTQTPSHQVTQMGQEVILRCVPISNHLYFYWYRQILGQKVEFLVSFYNNEISEKSEIFDDQFSVERPDGSNFTLKIRSTKLEDSAMYFCASRPAPDREGYFGPGTRLTVT.

The rearrangement joins TRBV12-5 to TRBJ1-5, with 7 nucleotides matching TRBD1. Germline CDR1 reads LGHNT; CDR2 reads FRNRAP. CDR3 size: 18 residues. V shed 1 base, J shed 0 bases, and the junction held 9 bases outside the gene matches. The CDR3 reads CASGLERQGTYSNQPQHF. CDR3 DNA sequence: TGTGCTAGTGGTTTGGAAAGACAGGGCACCTATAGCAATCAGCCCCAGCATTTT. Based on the CDR3 plus reference TRBV12-5 and TRBJ1-5, the full variable domain is DARVTQTPRHKVTEMGQEVTMRCQPILGHNTVFWYRQTMMQGLELLAYFRNRAPLDDSGMPKDRFSAEMPDATLATLKIQPSEPRDSAVYFCASGLERQGTYSNQPQHFGDGTRLSIL.

A few counts support this clone. The rearrangement uses TRBV7-9 and TRBJ1-5; D gene unclear. The CDR3 consists of 13 residues. Per the germline V gene, CDR1 is SEHNR and CDR2 is FQNEAQ (reference sequence). Deletions cut 5 bases from V and 4 bases from J, with 9 bases between. CDR3 coding DNA: TGTGCCAGCAGCACGACCCAGAATCAGCCCCAGCATTTT. Its translation is CASSTTQNQPQHF. Together with reference TRBV7-9 and TRBJ1-5, the CDR3 gives the full variable domain: DTGVSQNPRHKITKRGQNVTFRCDPISEHNRLYWYRQTLGQGPEFLTYFQNEAQLEKSRLLSDRFSAERPKGSFSTLEIQRTEQGDSAMYLCASSTTQNQPQHFGDGTRLSIL.

The chain employs TRBV21-1 and TRBJ2-2; the table's D call TRBD2 went unverified against the DNA. TRBV21-1 constitutes a pseudogene. This CDR3 has 13 amino acids. The CDR3 loop is CASRLGGTGELFF. The CDR3 DNA follows: TGTGCCAGCAGGTTAGGCGGCACCGGGGAGCTGTTTTTT.

The chain couples TRBV9 to TRBJ2-3; D ambiguous. The germline V gene has CDR1 SGDLS and CDR2 YYNGEE. V lost 0 bases, J lost 3 bases, and 5 bases lay in between. This CDR3 comprises 13 residues. CDR3 in amino acids: CASSVDVTDTQYF. CDR3 bases: TGTGCCAGCAGCGTAGATGTTACAGATACGCAGTATTTT.